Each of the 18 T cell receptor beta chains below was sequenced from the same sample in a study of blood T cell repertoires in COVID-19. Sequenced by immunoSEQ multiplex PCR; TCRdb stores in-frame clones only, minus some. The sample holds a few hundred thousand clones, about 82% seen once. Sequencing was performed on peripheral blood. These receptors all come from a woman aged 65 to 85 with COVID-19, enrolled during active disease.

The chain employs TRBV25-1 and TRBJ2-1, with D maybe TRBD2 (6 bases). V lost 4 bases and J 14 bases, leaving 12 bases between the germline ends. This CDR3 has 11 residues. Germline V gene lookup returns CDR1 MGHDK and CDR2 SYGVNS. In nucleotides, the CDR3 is TGTGCCAGCAGTGGTAGCGGAGGGGAGTTCTTC. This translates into CASSGSGGEFF.

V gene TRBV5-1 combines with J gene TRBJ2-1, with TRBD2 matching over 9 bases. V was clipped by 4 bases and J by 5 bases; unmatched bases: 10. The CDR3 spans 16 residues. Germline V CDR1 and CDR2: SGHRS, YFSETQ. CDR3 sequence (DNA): TGCGCCAGCAGCCAGAGGGGGTCTAGCGGGGACAATGAGCAGTTCTTC. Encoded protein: CASSQRGSSGDNEQFF. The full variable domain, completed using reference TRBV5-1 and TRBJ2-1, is KAGVTQTPRYLIKTRGQQVTLSCSPISGHRSVSWYQQTPGQGLQFLFEYFSETQRNKGNFPGRFSGRQFSNSRSEMNVSTLELGDSALYLCASSQRGSSGDNEQFFGPGTRLTVL.

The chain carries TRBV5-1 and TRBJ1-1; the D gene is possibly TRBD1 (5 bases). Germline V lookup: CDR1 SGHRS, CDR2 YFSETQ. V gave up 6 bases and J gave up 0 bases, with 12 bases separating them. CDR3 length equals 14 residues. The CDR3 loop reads CASKMTEMNTEAFF. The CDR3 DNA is TGCGCCAGCAAAATGACAGAGATGAACACTGAAGCTTTCTTT.

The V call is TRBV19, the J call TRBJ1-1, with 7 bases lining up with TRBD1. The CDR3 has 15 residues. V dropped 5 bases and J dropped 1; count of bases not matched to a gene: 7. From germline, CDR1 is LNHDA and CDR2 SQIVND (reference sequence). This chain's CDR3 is CASSAGTVWNTEAFF. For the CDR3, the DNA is TGTGCCAGTAGTGCGGGGACAGTCTGGAACACTGAAGCTTTCTTT.

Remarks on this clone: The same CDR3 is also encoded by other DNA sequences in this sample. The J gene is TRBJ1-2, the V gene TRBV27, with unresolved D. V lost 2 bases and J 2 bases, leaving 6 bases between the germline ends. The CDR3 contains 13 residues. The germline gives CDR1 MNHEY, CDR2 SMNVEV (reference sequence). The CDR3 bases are TGTGCCAGCAGTTTACGCGGGAACTATGGCTACACCTTC. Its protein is CASSLRGNYGYTF.

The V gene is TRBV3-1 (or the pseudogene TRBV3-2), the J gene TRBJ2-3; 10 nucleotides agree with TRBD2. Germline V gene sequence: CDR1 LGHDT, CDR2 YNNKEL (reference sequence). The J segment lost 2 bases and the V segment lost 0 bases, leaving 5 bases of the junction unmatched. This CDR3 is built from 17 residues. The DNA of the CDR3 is TGTGCCAGCAGCCAAGATATAGCGGGGGGTTACACAGATACGCAGTATTTT. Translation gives CASSQDIAGGYTDTQYF.

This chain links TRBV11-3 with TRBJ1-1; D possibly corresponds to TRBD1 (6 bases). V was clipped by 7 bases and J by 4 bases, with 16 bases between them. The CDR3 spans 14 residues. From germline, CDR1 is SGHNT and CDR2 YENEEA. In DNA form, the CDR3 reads TGTGCCAGCACCCAGAACAGGGTGGGCACTGAAGCTTTCTTT. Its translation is CASTQNRVGTEAFF. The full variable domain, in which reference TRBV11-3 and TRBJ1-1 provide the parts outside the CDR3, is EAGVVQSPRYKIIEKKQPVAFWCNPISGHNTLYWYLQNLGQGPELLIRYENEEAVDDSQLPKDRFSAERLKGVDSTLKIQPAELGDSAVYLCASTQNRVGTEAFFGQGTRLTVV.

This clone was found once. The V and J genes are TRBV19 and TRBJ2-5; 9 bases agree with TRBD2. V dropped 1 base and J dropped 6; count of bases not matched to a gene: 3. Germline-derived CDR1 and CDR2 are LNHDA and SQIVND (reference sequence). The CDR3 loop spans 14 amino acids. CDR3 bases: TGTGCCAGTAGTATAGTGGCGGGGGGGCAGACCCAGTACTTC. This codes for CASSIVAGGQTQYF.

The CDR3 here is CASSSWSSGNTIYF. The CDR3, as DNA: TGTGCCAGTAGTAGTTGGAGCTCTGGAAACACCATATATTTT. J is TRBJ1-3 and V is TRBV19; D not certain. There are 14 residues in the CDR3. The V end lost 4 bases, the J end lost 0 bases, and 7 bases lay between the germline ends. Germline CDR1 is LNHDA and CDR2 is SQIVND (reference sequence). Looking up the rest from reference TRBV19 and TRBJ1-3 gives the full variable domain: DGGITQSPKYLFRKEGQNVTLSCEQNLNHDAMYWYRQDPGQGLRLIYYSQIVNDFQKGDIAEGYSVSREKKESFPLTVTSAQKNPTAFYLCASSSWSSGNTIYFGEGSWLTVV.

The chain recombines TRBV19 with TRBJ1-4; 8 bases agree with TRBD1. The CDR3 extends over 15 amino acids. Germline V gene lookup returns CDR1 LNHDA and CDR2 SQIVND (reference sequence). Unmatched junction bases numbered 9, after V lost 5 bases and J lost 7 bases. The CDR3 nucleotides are TGTGCCAGTAGTGCCCACAGGGGGAATAGTGAAAAACTGTTTTTT. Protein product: CASSAHRGNSEKLFF.

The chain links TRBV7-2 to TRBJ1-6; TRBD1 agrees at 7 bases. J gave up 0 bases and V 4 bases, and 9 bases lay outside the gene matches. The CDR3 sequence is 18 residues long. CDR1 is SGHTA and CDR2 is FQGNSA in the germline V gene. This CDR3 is CASSSGTVVSSYNSPLHF. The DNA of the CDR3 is TGTGCCAGCAGCTCCGGGACAGTGGTTAGCTCCTATAATTCACCCCTCCACTTT.

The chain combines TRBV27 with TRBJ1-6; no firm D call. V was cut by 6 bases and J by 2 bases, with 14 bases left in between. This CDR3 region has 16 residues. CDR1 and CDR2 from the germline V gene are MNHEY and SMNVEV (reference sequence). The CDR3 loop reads CASSAKTRTYNSPLHF. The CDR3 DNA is TGTGCCAGCAGCGCAAAGACAAGAACCTATAATTCACCCCTCCACTTT.

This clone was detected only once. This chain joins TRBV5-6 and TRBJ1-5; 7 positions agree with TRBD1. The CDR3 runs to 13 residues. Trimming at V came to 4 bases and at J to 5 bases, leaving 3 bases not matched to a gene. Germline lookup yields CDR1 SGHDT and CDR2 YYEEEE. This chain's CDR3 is CASSPGTDQPQHF. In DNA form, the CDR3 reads TGTGCCAGCAGCCCGGGGACAGATCAGCCCCAGCATTTT.

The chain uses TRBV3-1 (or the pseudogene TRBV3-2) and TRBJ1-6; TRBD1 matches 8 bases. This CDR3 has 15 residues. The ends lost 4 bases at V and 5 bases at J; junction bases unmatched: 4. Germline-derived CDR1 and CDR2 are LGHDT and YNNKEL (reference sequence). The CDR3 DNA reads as TGTGCCAGCAGCCGCGTGGACAGGGATAATTCACCCCTCCACTTT. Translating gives CASSRVDRDNSPLHF.

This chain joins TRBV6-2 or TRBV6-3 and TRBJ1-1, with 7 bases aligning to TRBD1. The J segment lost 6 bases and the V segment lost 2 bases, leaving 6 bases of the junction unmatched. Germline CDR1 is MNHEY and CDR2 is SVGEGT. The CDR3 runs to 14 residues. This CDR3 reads CASSYNWDSSEAFF. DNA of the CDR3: TGTGCCAGCAGTTACAATTGGGACAGCTCTGAAGCTTTCTTT.

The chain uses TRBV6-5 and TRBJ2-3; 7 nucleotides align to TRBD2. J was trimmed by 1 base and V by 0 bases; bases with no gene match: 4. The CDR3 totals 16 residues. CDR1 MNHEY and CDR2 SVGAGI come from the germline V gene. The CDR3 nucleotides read TGTGCCAGCAGTTACTCGAGGGGAGGGGGCACAGATACGCAGTATTTT. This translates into CASSYSRGGGTDTQYF.

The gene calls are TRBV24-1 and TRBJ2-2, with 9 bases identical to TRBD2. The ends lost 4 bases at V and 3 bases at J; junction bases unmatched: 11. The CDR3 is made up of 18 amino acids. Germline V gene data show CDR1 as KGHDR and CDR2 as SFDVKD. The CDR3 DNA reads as TGTGCCACCAGTGACCCGGGGCTAGCGGGGTTTCACACCGGGGAGCTGTTTTTT. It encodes CATSDPGLAGFHTGELFF.

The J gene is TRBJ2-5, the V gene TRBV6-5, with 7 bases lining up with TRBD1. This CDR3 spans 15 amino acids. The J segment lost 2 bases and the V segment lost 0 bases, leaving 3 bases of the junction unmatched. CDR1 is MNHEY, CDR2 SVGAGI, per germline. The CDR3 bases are TGTGCCAGCAGTTACTCGAGGGACAGACAAGAGACCCAGTACTTC. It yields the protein CASSYSRDRQETQYF.